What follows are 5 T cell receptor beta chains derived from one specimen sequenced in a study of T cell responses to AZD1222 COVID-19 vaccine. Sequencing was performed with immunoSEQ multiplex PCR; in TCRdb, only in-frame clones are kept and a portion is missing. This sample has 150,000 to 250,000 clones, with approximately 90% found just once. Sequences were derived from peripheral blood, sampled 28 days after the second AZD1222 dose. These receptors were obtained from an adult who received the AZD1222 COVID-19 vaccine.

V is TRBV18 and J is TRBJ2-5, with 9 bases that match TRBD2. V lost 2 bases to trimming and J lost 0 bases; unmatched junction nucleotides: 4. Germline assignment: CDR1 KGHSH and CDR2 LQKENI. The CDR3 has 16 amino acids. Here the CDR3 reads CASSPVAGGYQETQYF. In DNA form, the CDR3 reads TGTGCCAGCTCACCAGTTGCGGGAGGGTACCAAGAGACCCAGTACTTC.

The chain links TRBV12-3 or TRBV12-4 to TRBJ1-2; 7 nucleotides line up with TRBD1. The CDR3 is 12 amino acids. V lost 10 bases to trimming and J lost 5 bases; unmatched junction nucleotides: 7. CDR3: CAITGAGYGYTF. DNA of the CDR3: TGTGCCATAACAGGGGCCGGGTATGGCTACACCTTC.

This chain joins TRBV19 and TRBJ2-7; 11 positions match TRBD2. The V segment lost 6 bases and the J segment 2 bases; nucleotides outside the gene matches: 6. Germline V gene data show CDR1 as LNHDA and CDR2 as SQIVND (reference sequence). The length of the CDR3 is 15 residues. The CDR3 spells CASSPTLAGAYEQYF. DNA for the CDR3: TGTGCCAGTAGCCCGACACTAGCGGGAGCCTACGAGCAGTACTTC.

The DNA of the CDR3 is TGTGCTAGTGGTTTGGTACAGGGACAAACGAACACTGAAGCTTTCTTT. Its translation is CASGLVQGQTNTEAFF. The rearrangement uses TRBV12-5 and TRBJ1-1, with D possibly matching TRBD1 (6 bases). CDR3 length: 16 amino acids. V was shortened by 0 bases and J by 1 base, with 12 bases between the two germline ends. Per the germline V gene, CDR1 is LGHNT and CDR2 is FRNRAP.

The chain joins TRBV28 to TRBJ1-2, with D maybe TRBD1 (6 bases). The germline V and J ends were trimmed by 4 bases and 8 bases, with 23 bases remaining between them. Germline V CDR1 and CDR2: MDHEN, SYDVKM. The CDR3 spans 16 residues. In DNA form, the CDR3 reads TGTGCCAGCAGTTCTGGGGGGGGCTATTCCCCCTACGGCTACACCTTC. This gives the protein CASSSGGGYSPYGYTF.